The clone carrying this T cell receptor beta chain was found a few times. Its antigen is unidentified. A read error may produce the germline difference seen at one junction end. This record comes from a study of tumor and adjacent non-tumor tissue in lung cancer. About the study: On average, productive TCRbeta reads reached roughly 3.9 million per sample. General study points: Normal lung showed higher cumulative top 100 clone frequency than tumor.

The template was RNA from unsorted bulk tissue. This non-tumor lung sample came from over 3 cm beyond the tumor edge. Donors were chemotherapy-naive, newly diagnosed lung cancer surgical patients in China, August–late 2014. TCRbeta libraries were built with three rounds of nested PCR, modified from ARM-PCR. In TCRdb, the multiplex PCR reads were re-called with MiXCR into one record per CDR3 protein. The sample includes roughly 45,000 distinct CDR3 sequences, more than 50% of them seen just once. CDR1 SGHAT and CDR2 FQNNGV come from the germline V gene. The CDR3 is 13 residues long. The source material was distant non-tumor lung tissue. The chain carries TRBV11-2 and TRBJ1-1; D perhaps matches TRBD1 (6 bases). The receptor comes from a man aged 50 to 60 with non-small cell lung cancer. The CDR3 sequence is CASSVQGYTEVFF. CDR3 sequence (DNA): TGTGCTAGCAGCGTACAGGGATACACTGAAGTTTTCTTT. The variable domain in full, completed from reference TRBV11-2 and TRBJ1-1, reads EAGVAQSPRYKIIEKRQSVAFWCNPISGHATLYWYQQILGQGPKLLIQFQNNGVVDDSQLPKDRFSAERLKGVDSTLKIQPAKLEDSAVYLCASSVQGYTEVFFGQGTRLTVV.